The rows below give T cell receptor beta chains drawn from one sample of a study of post-analysis software for immune sequencing data. MiXCR, run by TCRdb on the PCR reads, gives a single entry per CDR3 protein. The sample includes about 820,000 distinct CDR3 sequences, roughly half of them seen just once. Sequencing input: blood. These receptor sequences come from a girl aged 10-17 years with multiple sclerosis. Both conserved end residues are part of each CDR3. D genes are given only for firm matches.

14	-	TRBV12-3/TRBV12-4	CASSFGQRNTEAFF
16	TRBD2	TRBV15	CATSILRSGGHNEQFF
13	-	TRBV7-9	CASSSKGYYGYTF
13	-	TRBV14	CASSRGPSYEQYF
13	-	TRBV10-3	CAISAGNPGEQYF
15	TRBD2	TRBV7-2	CASSLSRGGAHEQYF
16	-	TRBV12-3/TRBV12-4	CASTSWARASTDTQYF
13	-	TRBV5-1	CASSGRQRTEAFF
15	TRBD1	TRBV5-1	CASSFTTGLGTEAFF
15	-	TRBV20-1	CSASTGGPSQNEQFF
10	-	TRBV29-1	CSVKGGEQYF